What follows are 21 T cell receptor beta chains derived from one specimen sequenced in a study of Ad26.COV2.S vaccination and SARS-CoV-2 variants. The treatment here: some 19 received Ad26.COV2.S at low or high dose, single or two shots; about 5 received placebo; per-sample allocation not given. Sampling took place 63 days after the first vaccine or placebo injection. Sequenced by immunoSEQ multiplex PCR; TCRdb stores in-frame clones only, minus some. The sample comprises fewer than 600,000 clones, 80% to 90% of which are singletons, and roughly 1.7% rests with the top ten. This specimen was peripheral blood, taken in a trial of Ad26.COV2.S vaccine versus placebo. The receptor set was obtained from a person aged 18-65 years who received the Ad26.COV2.S COVID-19 vaccine or a placebo.

The gene calls are TRBV11-1 and TRBJ2-1; 9 bases are a match to TRBD2. Trimming at V came to 3 bases and at J to 3 bases, leaving 6 bases not matched to a gene. Germline CDR1 reads SGHAT; CDR2 reads FQDESV (reference sequence). This CDR3 is 16 amino acids long. The CDR3 loop is CASSLELAGYYNEQFF. CDR3 sequence (DNA): TGTGCCAGCAGCTTGGAGCTAGCGGGATACTACAATGAGCAGTTCTTC.

The V gene is TRBV27, the J gene TRBJ1-1; unclear D gene. CDR1 MNHEY and CDR2 SMNVEV come from the germline V gene (reference sequence). Trimming took off 2 bases at V and 6 bases at J, with 10 bases between the two ends. There are 13 residues in the CDR3. CDR3 loop: CASSLGWKAEAFF. In DNA form, the CDR3 reads TGTGCCAGCAGTTTAGGTTGGAAGGCTGAAGCTTTCTTT.

The chain links TRBV30 to TRBJ1-6, with a possible D match to TRBD1 (5 bases). Between the trimmed V and J ends, which lost 4 bases and 0 bases, there was a span of 16 bases. Germline V CDR1 and CDR2: GTSNPN, SVGIG (reference sequence). This CDR3 has 17 residues. In DNA, the CDR3 is TGTGCCTGGATGGGGACGTTGACCAGCTCCTATAATTCACCCCTCCACTTT. Protein product: CAWMGTLTSSYNSPLHF.

This clone was detected only a few times. This chain uses TRBV6-5 with TRBJ2-7, with 9 bases fitting TRBD1. The length of the CDR3 is 14 residues. Germline values: CDR1 MNHEY, CDR2 SVGAGI. V was pared by 4 bases and J by 2 bases, with 3 bases of the junction left unmatched. CDR3 in DNA: TGTGCCAGCAGTTTCACAGGGGGCCCCTACGAGCAGTACTTC. Residues: CASSFTGGPYEQYF.

The chain recombines TRBV18 with TRBJ1-6; TRBD1 is a possible D gene (5 bases). Germline V lookup: CDR1 KGHSH, CDR2 LQKENI. Trimming shortened V by 4 bases and J by 0 bases, and 13 bases separated the two germline ends. The CDR3 consists of 17 residues. Written as DNA, the CDR3 is TGTGCCAGCTCACTGGGGGACCAGAGCTCCTATAATTCACCCCTCCACTTT. It specifies CASSLGDQSSYNSPLHF.

The chain joins TRBV11-2 to TRBJ1-2; D may be TRBD1 (6 bases). Germline V CDR1 and CDR2: SGHAT, FQNNGV. V was trimmed by 6 bases and J by 3 bases, leaving 11 bases between them. CDR3 length: 13 residues. The CDR3 loop reads CASRSTGYYGYTF. Here the CDR3 DNA reads TGTGCCAGCAGGTCCACAGGGTACTATGGCTACACCTTC.

The chain combines TRBV27 with TRBJ2-2, with D possibly being TRBD2 (5 bases). Per germline, CDR1 MNHEY and CDR2 SMNVEV (reference sequence). CDR3 length equals 17 residues. V lost 4 bases and J lost 3, with 18 bases in between. The CDR3 region has the DNA TGTGCCAGCAGTTCGGGCAGGAACCAACTAGACACCGGGGAGCTGTTTTTT. Translated: CASSSGRNQLDTGELFF.

The chain is built from TRBV10-2 and TRBJ2-1, with 7 bases matching TRBD2. Germline CDR1 reads WSHSY; CDR2 reads SAAADI. The junction had 6 bases not matched to a gene; V was cut back by 9 bases and J by 10 bases. The CDR3 runs 11 residues. The CDR3 loop reads CASAGVREQFF. CDR3 in DNA: TGCGCCAGTGCGGGAGTCCGAGAGCAGTTCTTC.

In the case of this clone: This sample includes further DNA sequences coding for the same CDR3. This chain uses TRBV3-1 (or the pseudogene TRBV3-2) with TRBJ2-7, with no clear D. Trimming left V 1 base short and J 7 bases short, with 20 bases between. The V gene's germline CDR1 is LGHDT and CDR2 YNNKEL (reference sequence). This CDR3 region has 16 residues. Here the CDR3 reads CASSQGGGLGIYEQYF. CDR3 DNA sequence: TGTGCCAGCAGCCAAGGCGGTGGCCTGGGGATCTATGAGCAGTACTTC.

This chain links TRBV15 with TRBJ2-1; TRBD2 is a possible D gene (6 bases). This CDR3 contains 14 residues. Germline V lookup: CDR1 LNHNV, CDR2 YYDKDF (reference sequence). Trimming took 7 bases from V and 2 from J, leaving 12 bases between them. CDR3 nucleotides: TGTGCCACCACGGAGGGGTTCACCTACAATGAGCAGTTCTTC. Residues: CATTEGFTYNEQFF.

This chain connects TRBV6-5 to TRBJ1-2; no reliable D call. There are 15 residues in the CDR3. Trimming took off 0 bases at V and 6 bases at J, with 14 bases between the two ends. Looked up from germline, CDR1 is MNHEY and CDR2 is SVGAGI. The chain's CDR3 is CASSYSWQEKNGYTF. The CDR3 DNA is TGTGCCAGCAGTTACTCTTGGCAGGAAAAAAATGGCTACACCTTC.

V usage is TRBV6-1 and J usage is TRBJ2-7, with 9 bases identical to TRBD1. The germline V gene encodes CDR1 MNHNS and CDR2 SASEGT. CDR3 length: 14 residues. V was clipped by 3 bases and J by 3 bases; unmatched bases: 3. Here the CDR3 DNA reads TGTGCCAGCAGTGATCGACAGGGGGTCTACGAGCAGTACTTC. Protein sequence: CASSDRQGVYEQYF.

J is TRBJ2-1 and V is TRBV28; 10 nucleotides agree with TRBD2. CDR1 is MDHEN, CDR2 SYDVKM, per germline. The CDR3 is 15 residues long. V trimming: 6 bases; J trimming: 2 bases; junction bases outside the gene matches: 4. The CDR3 sequence: CASRPGLATYNEQFF. DNA for the CDR3: TGTGCCAGCAGACCGGGACTAGCGACCTACAATGAGCAGTTCTTC.

V and J are TRBV4-2 and TRBJ2-7, with TRBD2 matching over 8 bases. Germline CDR1 LGHNA, CDR2 YNFKEQ. The CDR3 is made up of 16 amino acids. V lost 1 base and J lost 0; bases outside the gene matches: 5. CDR3 nucleotides: TGTGCCAGCAGCCAAGTAGGCGGGAGGATCTCCTACGAGCAGTACTTC. Protein product: CASSQVGGRISYEQYF.

To note about this clone: This specimen includes other DNA sequences encoding the same CDR3. The gene calls are TRBV18 and TRBJ2-5; D unclear. The CDR3 sequence is 13 residues long. V lost 3 bases and J lost 3, with 8 bases in between. Germline V gene sequence: CDR1 KGHSH, CDR2 LQKENI. CDR3 sequence (DNA): TGTGCCAGCTCACCGGGGTTGAAAGAGACCCAGTACTTC. Its protein is CASSPGLKETQYF.

This sequence joins TRBV7-2 and TRBJ2-1; D is perhaps TRBD2 (6 bases). Germline V gene lookup returns CDR1 SGHTA and CDR2 FQGNSA. This CDR3 contains 14 residues. V lost 8 bases and J 9 bases, leaving 20 bases between the germline ends. The CDR3 loop is CASVRDGGVGEQFF. For the CDR3, the DNA is TGTGCCAGCGTCAGGGACGGGGGTGTCGGTGAGCAGTTCTTC. Variable domain in full (rest from reference TRBV7-2 and TRBJ2-1): GAGVSQSPSNKVTEKGKDVELRCDPISGHTALYWYRQSLGQGLEFLIYFQGNSAPDKSGLPSDRFSAERTGGSVSTLTIQRTQQEDSAVYLCASVRDGGVGEQFFGPGTRLTVL.

CDR3 protein: CASSPLGGMSTEAFF. CDR3 in DNA: TGTGCCAGCAGCCCACTCGGGGGCATGAGCACTGAAGCTTTCTTT. The chain has TRBV11-1 and TRBJ1-1, with D perhaps matching TRBD1 (6 bases). This CDR3 comprises 15 residues. The V gene's germline CDR1 is SGHAT and CDR2 FQDESV (reference sequence). Trimming shortened V by 5 bases and J by 4 bases, and 17 bases separated the two germline ends.

This chain joins TRBV7-9 and TRBJ1-6, with 10 bases fitting TRBD1. J was trimmed by 6 bases and V by 5 bases; bases with no gene match: 4. The CDR3 is made up of 15 amino acids. Germline V CDR1 and CDR2: SEHNR, FQNEAQ (reference sequence). Here the CDR3 DNA reads TGTGCCAGCAGCCCATGGGACAGGGGTAATTCACCCCTCCACTTT. Translating it yields CASSPWDRGNSPLHF.

The chain employs TRBV12-3 or TRBV12-4 and TRBJ1-2; 8 positions match TRBD1. The CDR3 runs 12 residues. J gave up 8 bases and V 6 bases, and 5 bases lay outside the gene matches. CDR3 loop: CASRPTGGGYTF. The CDR3 DNA reads as TGTGCCAGCAGGCCAACAGGGGGGGGCTACACCTTC.

The rearrangement links TRBV6-5 to TRBJ1-4; D call uncertain. Germline V CDR1 and CDR2: MNHEY, SVGAGI. This CDR3 is built from 14 residues. Trimming pared 0 bases from V and 6 bases from J, leaving 8 bases between. The CDR3 nucleotides are TGTGCCAGCAGTTACTCGGGCCAGGATGAAAAACTGTTTTTT. As protein: CASSYSGQDEKLFF.

The V gene is TRBV6-5, the J gene TRBJ2-1; a weak D match, TRBD2 (7 bases). V dropped 0 bases and J dropped 8 bases, with 17 bases sitting between them. CDR3 length equals 16 residues. Germline assignment: CDR1 MNHEY and CDR2 SVGAGI. CDR3 protein: CASSYSARGGPHEQFF. CDR3 nucleotide sequence: TGTGCCAGCAGTTACTCGGCGAGGGGGGGCCCTCATGAGCAGTTCTTC.